This entry lists 14 T cell receptor beta chains sequenced from one sample in a study of T-cell memory formation after mild COVID-19. Each CDR3 protein is one row after TCRdb ran MiXCR on the 5' RACE reads. The sample lists about 340,000 distinct CDR3 sequences; about an eighth were seen once. Sequenced sample: PBMCs or a T cell subset sorted from them (not recorded which). Receptors originate from a man in his late teens or twenties who had mild COVID-19 (a few samples of this study predate the infection). Cell type and time point are not known.

The V and J genes are TRBV5-1 and TRBJ2-3; TRBD1 is a possible D gene (6 bases). CDR1 is SGHRS, CDR2 YFSETQ, per germline. V shed 0 bases and J shed 6 bases, with 14 bases lying between them. CDR3 size: 15 residues. As DNA, the CDR3 is TGCGCCAGCAGCTTGGACACAGGGCCCCAGGATACGCAGTATTTT. Its protein is CASSLDTGPQDTQYF. Filled out from reference TRBV5-1 and TRBJ2-3, the complete variable domain reads KAGVTQTPRYLIKTRGQQVTLSCSPISGHRSVSWYQQTPGQGLQFLFEYFSETQRNKGNFPGRFSGRQFSNSRSEMNVSTLELGDSALYLCASSLDTGPQDTQYFGPGTRLTVL.

The chain is built from TRBV20-1 and TRBJ2-1; 8 positions match TRBD2. The germline V gene encodes CDR1 DFQATT and CDR2 SNEGSKA (reference sequence). The trim removed 2 bases at V and 9 bases at J, leaving 12 bases unmatched. The CDR3 totals 15 residues. The CDR3 here is CSARKSGLASSEQFF. CDR3 in DNA: TGCAGTGCTAGAAAGTCAGGACTAGCCTCCAGTGAGCAGTTCTTC.

J is TRBJ1-2 and V is TRBV5-1, with D maybe TRBD1 (6 bases). V gave up 5 bases and J gave up 3 bases, with 8 bases separating them. CDR1 SGHRS and CDR2 YFSETQ come from the germline V gene. The CDR3 loop spans 12 amino acids. CDR3 loop: CASSGGYYGYTF. The CDR3 nucleotides read TGCGCCAGCAGTGGGGGCTACTATGGCTACACCTTC.

This chain joins TRBV18 and TRBJ1-1; TRBD1 agrees at 8 bases. The CDR3 runs 13 residues. Trimming removed 6 bases from V and 6 bases from J; junction bases left unmatched: 6. Germline lookup yields CDR1 KGHSH and CDR2 LQKENI. The CDR3 is CASSGTGWAEAFF. The CDR3 bases are TGTGCCAGCTCGGGGACAGGTTGGGCTGAAGCTTTCTTT.

The V gene is TRBV6-5, the J gene TRBJ1-2; D is possibly TRBD1 (5 bases). Between the trimmed V and J ends, which lost 8 bases and 0 bases, there was a span of 7 bases. The CDR3 covers 12 residues. Germline CDR1 MNHEY, CDR2 SVGAGI. CDR3: CASGTPNYGYTF. Written as DNA, the CDR3 is TGTGCCAGCGGGACCCCTAACTATGGCTACACCTTC.

This clonotype was seen only a few times. The rearrangement joins TRBV10-3 to TRBJ2-3; a possible D gene is TRBD2 (7 bases). The CDR3 has 16 residues. The ends were cut back, 10 bases at V and 4 bases at J, with 24 bases in the middle. The V gene's germline CDR1 is ENHRY and CDR2 SYGVKD. The CDR3 DNA reads as TGTGCCACCGGGGGGCAGGGAAGTTGGGACGCAGATACGCAGTATTTT. Translated, it gives CATGGQGSWDADTQYF.

In this sample, this clonotype turned up a few times. This chain uses TRBV4-2 with TRBJ2-7, with unresolved D. The CDR3 runs 14 residues. Trimming pared 0 bases from V and 2 bases from J, leaving 8 bases between. The germline V gene encodes CDR1 LGHNA and CDR2 YNFKEQ. In DNA, the CDR3 is TGTGCCAGCAGCCAAGACGGCGCTACCTACGAGCAGTACTTC. Translating gives CASSQDGATYEQYF.

The chain links TRBV28 to TRBJ2-7; 11 bases agree with TRBD1. V lost 5 bases to trimming and J lost 5 bases; unmatched junction nucleotides: 5. The germline V gene encodes CDR1 MDHEN and CDR2 SYDVKM. The CDR3 consists of 14 residues. The CDR3 nucleotides are TGTGCCAGCAGTCCCGGGACAGGGGGTAACGAGCAGTACGTC. As protein: CASSPGTGGNEQYV.

This clonotype was seen repeatedly, ten times or more. The V and J genes are TRBV3-1 and TRBJ2-5; D is undetermined. The CDR3 is made up of 12 amino acids. V lost 0 bases and J lost 5, with 4 bases in between. CDR1 is LGHDT and CDR2 is YNNKEL in the germline V gene (reference sequence). In DNA, the CDR3 is TGTGCCAGCAGCCAAGACTTCGAGACCCAGTACTTC. Translating it yields CASSQDFETQYF.

The V gene is TRBV20-1, the J gene TRBJ2-3; D may be TRBD1 (6 bases). V lost 6 bases and J 2 bases, leaving 15 bases between the germline ends. CDR3 length equals 14 residues. CDR1 and CDR2 (germline): DFQATT, SNEGSKA (reference sequence). Written as DNA, the CDR3 is TGCAGTGCGGCCCTCCCAGGGGTCACAGATACGCAGTATTTT. This translates into CSAALPGVTDTQYF.

This clonotype has just a few counts. The rearrangement uses TRBV3-1 and TRBJ2-3; 12 nucleotides line up with TRBD2. CDR1 is LGHDT and CDR2 is YNNKEL in the germline V gene (reference sequence). The J segment lost 2 bases and the V segment lost 0 bases, leaving 6 bases of the junction unmatched. This CDR3 contains 18 residues. The CDR3 nucleotides read TGTGCCAGCAGCCAAGATCTAGCGGGGGGGCCAATCACAGATACGCAGTATTTT. Its protein product is CASSQDLAGGPITDTQYF.

V and J are TRBV4-1 and TRBJ2-2; the D is unclear. Germline V CDR1 and CDR2: MGHRA, YSYEKL. The CDR3 loop spans 15 amino acids. V dropped 3 bases and J dropped 6 bases, with 14 bases sitting between them. The chain's CDR3 is CASSHRPAKAGELFF. CDR3 nucleotide sequence: TGCGCCAGCAGCCACCGACCGGCTAAGGCCGGGGAGCTGTTTTTT.

There are many counts of this clonotype. The chain has TRBV4-2 and TRBJ2-7; 9 nucleotides align to TRBD1. With 6 bases clipped from V and 2 bases from J, the junction kept 2 bases outside the gene matches. The germline CDR1 and CDR2 sequences are LGHNA and YNFKEQ. This CDR3 has 13 amino acids. The CDR3 sequence is CASSRDRAYEQYF. The DNA of the CDR3 is TGTGCCAGCAGTCGGGACAGGGCCTACGAGCAGTACTTC.

V usage is TRBV6-2 or TRBV6-3 and J usage is TRBJ2-3, with TRBD1 matching over 8 bases. In germline, CDR1 is MNHEY, CDR2 SVGEGT. The V and J ends lost 2 bases and 5 bases, in that order; junction bases with no gene match: 6. CDR3 length equals 15 residues. The CDR3 is CASSYAGQGGDTQYF. CDR3 in DNA: TGTGCCAGCAGTTACGCAGGACAGGGTGGAGATACGCAGTATTTT.